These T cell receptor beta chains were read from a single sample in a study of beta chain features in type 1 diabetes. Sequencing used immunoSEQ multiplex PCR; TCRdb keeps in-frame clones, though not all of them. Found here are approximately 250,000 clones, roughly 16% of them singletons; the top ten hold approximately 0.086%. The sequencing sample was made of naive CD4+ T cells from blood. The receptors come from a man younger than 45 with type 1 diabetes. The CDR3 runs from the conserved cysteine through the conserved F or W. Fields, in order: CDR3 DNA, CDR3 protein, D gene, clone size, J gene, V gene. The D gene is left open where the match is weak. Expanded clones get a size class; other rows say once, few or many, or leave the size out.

TGTGCCAGCACGAGAGGGTACACCGGGGAGCTGTTTTTT	CASTRGYTGELFF	NA	few	TRBJ2-2	TRBV28
TGCAGCGTTGAAGGGGATAGCAATGAGCAGTTCTTC	CSVEGDSNEQFF	NA	few	TRBJ2-1	TRBV29-1
TGCGCCAGCAGCTTGGAGTCTAGCGGGAATGAGCAGTTCTTC	CASSLESSGNEQFF	TRBD2	few	TRBJ2-1	TRBV5-1
TGTGCCTGGAGTACGGGAGTCGGCGATGAGCAGTTCTTC	CAWSTGVGDEQFF	NA	NA	TRBJ2-1	TRBV30
TGCGCCAGCAGCTTGGAGGCAGCGGGAGGTGTAAATGAGCAGTTCTTC	CASSLEAAGGVNEQFF	TRBD2	NA	TRBJ2-1	TRBV5-1
TGTGCCAGTATCGAACAAAAACAGACGTACACCGGGGAGCTGTTTTTT	CASIEQKQTYTGELFF	NA	few	TRBJ2-2	TRBV19
TGCGCCAGCAGCTCTGACACCGGGACGTCGCAGTTCTTC	CASSSDTGTSQFF	NA	NA	TRBJ2-1	TRBV5-1
TGCAGCGTTGAAGTTGGGGATAATCAGCCCCAGCATTTT	CSVEVGDNQPQHF	NA	NA	TRBJ1-5	TRBV29-1
TGTGCCTCCCCGGGGAGCGGGAGAACAGATACGCAGTATTTT	CASPGSGRTDTQYF	TRBD2	NA	TRBJ2-3	TRBV30
TGTGCCAGCAGAGTGGGGGGACTACTCCTTTCTGAGCAGTTCTTC	CASRVGGLLLSEQFF	TRBD2	NA	TRBJ2-1	TRBV28
TGCAGCGTCGCCTACCGGACTAGCGAGCGCTACGAGCAGTACTTC	CSVAYRTSERYEQYF	TRBD2	once	TRBJ2-7	TRBV29-1
TGCAGCGTTGAAAGGGGACGAGAAAAACTGTTTTTT	CSVERGREKLFF	NA	few	TRBJ1-4	TRBV29-1
TGTGCCAGCACTTCACGGGGAGACGGTGTGCACGAGCAGTACTTC	CASTSRGDGVHEQYF	NA	few	TRBJ2-7	TRBV6-5
TGTGCCATCAGCTGGGACGGAACCACCGGGGAGCTGTTTTTT	CAISWDGTTGELFF	NA	few	TRBJ2-2	TRBV10-3
TGCAGTGCTAGACTGGATACGCAGTATTTT	CSARLDTQYF	NA	NA	TRBJ2-3	TRBV20-1
TGTGCCAGCTCCCATTCCGGGACAGGGGAATACGAGCAGTACTTC	CASSHSGTGEYEQYF	TRBD1	NA	TRBJ2-7	TRBV18
TGCAGTGCTAGAGCAAACTACGAGCAGTACTTC	CSARANYEQYF	NA	few	TRBJ2-7	TRBV20-1
TGTGCCAGCAGCTTTGGAGGGGGCGGTCCAGATACGCAGTATTTT	CASSFGGGGPDTQYF	NA	NA	TRBJ2-3	TRBV7-2
TGTGCTAGTGGTTTGAACTCTGCGCAGTATTTT	CASGLNSAQYF	NA	few	TRBJ2-3	TRBV12-5
TGTGCCTGGAGGGGGCAGAACCTGGCCGGAACCTACGAGCAGTACTTC	CAWRGQNLAGTYEQYF	NA	few	TRBJ2-7	TRBV30
TGTGCCAGCAGTTTTCGGGACAGGGCCTACGAGCAGTACTTC	CASSFRDRAYEQYF	TRBD1	NA	TRBJ2-7	TRBV27
TGTGCCACCAGCAGACCCAGCGGGAGGGCCTACGAGCAGTACTTC	CATSRPSGRAYEQYF	TRBD2	NA	TRBJ2-7	TRBV15
TGCAGCGTCGGCAGGATCACTGAAGCTTTCTTT	CSVGRITEAFF	NA	few	TRBJ1-1	TRBV29-1
TGCAGTGGGAGCGGATACAATGAGCAGTTCTTC	CSGSGYNEQFF	NA	few	TRBJ2-1	TRBV20-1
TGTGCCAGCAGCTTAGTGGGCAGGAACACTGAAGCTTTCTTT	CASSLVGRNTEAFF	NA	NA	TRBJ1-1	TRBV7-9
TGCAGCGTCCTAACGACAGAACCCTACGAGCAGTACTTC	CSVLTTEPYEQYF	NA	few	TRBJ2-7	TRBV29-1
TGTGCCAGCAGGGGGACAGCATACAATGAGCAGTTCTTC	CASRGTAYNEQFF	TRBD1	NA	TRBJ2-1	TRBV6-5
TGTGCCAGCAGTTTGCGGAGCACAGATACGCAGTATTTT	CASSLRSTDTQYF	NA	NA	TRBJ2-3	TRBV28
TGTGCCAGTAGTGGGGCAGTCACCCGTCGGGAGCAGTACTTC	CASSGAVTRREQYF	NA	NA	TRBJ2-7	TRBV19
TGTGCCAGCAGTTACTCGAGTCCGCGCACAGATACGCAGTATTTT	CASSYSSPRTDTQYF	NA	once	TRBJ2-3	TRBV6-5
TGTGCCAGCTCACCAGAGGGACTGGATACGCAGTATTTT	CASSPEGLDTQYF	NA	few	TRBJ2-3	TRBV18
TGCGCCAGCAGTCAATCGAGGACAGGGTCTTCTGGGGCCAACGTCCTGACTTTC	CASSQSRTGSSGANVLTF	TRBD1	few	TRBJ2-6	TRBV23-1
TGCGCCAGCAGCCAAGGGGGAGTTCGGTACACCTTC	CASSQGGVRYTF	NA	NA	TRBJ1-2	TRBV4-1
TGTGCCAGCAGTTCCGCCGGGACAGGGCATGGCTACACCTTC	CASSSAGTGHGYTF	TRBD1	NA	TRBJ1-2	TRBV28
TGCGCCAGCAGCTTGGAGGCCTACAATGAGCAGTTCTTC	CASSLEAYNEQFF	NA	few	TRBJ2-1	TRBV5-1
TGTGCCAGCAGCCGTCAGGAGAACACTGAAGCTTTCTTT	CASSRQENTEAFF	NA	NA	TRBJ1-1	TRBV14
TGTGCCTGGAGTAGAGGGACGGCCGGTAGCGAGACCCAGTACTTC	CAWSRGTAGSETQYF	NA	NA	TRBJ2-5	TRBV30
TGCGCCAGCAAGAGAATCATGAACACTGAAGCTTTCTTT	CASKRIMNTEAFF	NA	NA	TRBJ1-1	TRBV4-1
TGTGCCAGCAGTAGGTCGGGAGGGCCCAACGAGCAGTACTTC	CASSRSGGPNEQYF	TRBD2	few	TRBJ2-7	TRBV25-1
TGTGCCTGGAGTACCCTCGGACAGGGGGCCGGTGGAAACACCATATATTTT	CAWSTLGQGAGGNTIYF	TRBD1	NA	TRBJ1-3	TRBV30
TGTGCCAGCAGTGGACGATCGGGTAACTATGGCTACACCTTC	CASSGRSGNYGYTF	NA	NA	TRBJ1-2	TRBV2
TGTGCCAGCAGCAGCCAGGGATACGAGCAGTACTTC	CASSSQGYEQYF	NA	few	TRBJ2-7	TRBV14